This T cell receptor (beta chain) was identified during a study of shared clonotypes between healthy human individuals. Study results and caveats: Naive subsets usually exceeded memory subsets in estimated richness. A limitation of the genetic and exposure-history diversity represented arose from few donors.

Looked up from germline, CDR1 is SGDLS and CDR2 is YYNGEE. The length of the CDR3 is 14 residues. V was cut by 4 bases and J by 3 bases, with 14 bases left in between. Using immunoSEQ multiplex PCR, the repertoire was profiled, and TCRdb retains in-frame clones only, with some absent. The sample lists over 300,000 clones, around nine tenths occurring once. Comments on this clone: What it binds is unknown.

The sequenced sample consisted of memory CD8+ T cells sorted from blood. Subset of the sample: CD45RO+ cells pooled with CCR7-negative TemRA cells. The TCR originated in a young man in good health. The chain is built from TRBV9 and TRBJ2-7; either TRBD1 or TRBD2 may fit D (5 bases each). The CDR3 protein is CASSYDGDRYEQYF. In DNA form, the CDR3 reads TGTGCCAGCAGCTATGATGGGGACCGCTACGAGCAGTACTTC. Filled out from reference TRBV9 and TRBJ2-7, the complete variable domain reads DSGVTQTPKHLITATGQRVTLRCSPRSGDLSVYWYQQSLDQGLQFLIQYYNGEERAKGNILERFSAQQFPDLHSELNLSSLELGDSALYFCASSYDGDRYEQYFGPGTRLTVT.